Listed here are 6 T cell receptor beta chains from one sample, sequenced in a study of T cell responses to AZD1222 COVID-19 vaccine. Assay: immunoSEQ multiplex PCR; the TCRdb copy retains only in-frame clones and omits some. The sample shows around 130,000 clones, 75% to 95% of them seen only once. This sample comprised peripheral blood, obtained 28 days after the second dose of the MenACWY control vaccine. These receptors all come from an adult who received the MenACWY meningococcal vaccine as a control.

DNA of the CDR3: TGCGCCAGCAGCTTGGGGGGACAACTCAGGTCAACCTTC. Translating gives CASSLGGQLRSTF. The rearrangement uses TRBV5-1 and TRBJ1-2; D may be TRBD1 (6 bases). The CDR3 is made up of 13 amino acids. Germline-derived CDR1 and CDR2 are SGHRS and YFSETQ. V lost 0 bases and J lost 14, with 17 bases in between.

The chain recombines TRBV7-8 with TRBJ1-5; 8 bases align to TRBD1. Germline V gene data show CDR1 as SGHVS and CDR2 as FQNEAQ. V lost 5 bases to trimming and J lost 4 bases; unmatched junction nucleotides: 7. The CDR3 has 15 amino acids. CDR3 in DNA: TGTGCCAGCAGCCAACCGGGACAGGCAAATCAGCCCCAGCATTTT. Its protein is CASSQPGQANQPQHF.

The rearrangement joins TRBV11-2 to TRBJ2-3; D is uncertain. There are 17 residues in the CDR3. The ends were cut back, 8 bases at V and 3 bases at J, with 24 bases in the middle. Germline loops: CDR1 SGHAT, CDR2 FQNNGV. The CDR3 nucleotides are TGTGCCAGCGCCCCGATTGTTATTGGTGGGGTAACAGATACGCAGTATTTT. It yields the protein CASAPIVIGGVTDTQYF.

The rearrangement links TRBV14 to TRBJ1-3, with TRBD1 as a possible D gene (5 bases). Germline V CDR1 and CDR2: SGHDN, FVKESK. Trimming removed 5 bases from V and 0 bases from J, with 11 bases in between. The CDR3 covers 15 residues. CDR3 bases: TGTGCCAGCAGCGTAAACAGGCACTCTGGAAACACCATATATTTT. This translates into CASSVNRHSGNTIYF.

The rearrangement links TRBV11-2 to TRBJ2-2, with D hard to call. CDR1 is SGHAT and CDR2 is FQNNGV in the germline V gene. Deletions cut 3 bases from V and 3 bases from J, with 14 bases between. CDR3 length: 16 amino acids. The CDR3 sequence: CASSFDTPADTGELFF. The CDR3 bases are TGTGCCAGCAGCTTCGATACGCCCGCCGACACCGGGGAGCTGTTTTTT.

This chain joins TRBV7-9 and TRBJ2-2; D might be TRBD1 or TRBD2, each matching 5 bases. The CDR3 length is 14 residues. Germline loops: CDR1 SEHNR, CDR2 FQNEAQ (reference sequence). Deletions cut 0 bases from V and 4 bases from J, with 6 bases between. CDR3 nucleotide sequence: TGTGCCAGCAGCTTAGCAGGGACCACCGGGGAGCTGTTTTTT. It specifies CASSLAGTTGELFF.